These T cell receptor beta chains were read from a single sample in a study of T-cell reconstitution after alpha-beta-depleted transplantation in children. TCRdb analysed the PCR reads with MiXCR anew, one entry per CDR3 protein. The sample carries a few hundred thousand distinct CDR3 sequences, 9.5% to 15% recorded once. This material consisted of PBMCs from the stem cell graft donor, taken from the stem cell graft. These receptors were collected from a human donor who donated a stem cell graft to a child with combined immunodeficiency. CDR3s include the opening cysteine and the closing phenylalanine or tryptophan. D genes are given only for firm matches. Only some rows state a clone size, as once, few, many or a class for expanded clones.

D gene	V gene	clone size	J gene	CDR3 DNA	CDR3 protein
.	TRBV30	many	TRBJ2-7	TGTGCCTGGAGTGTGGGATACGTACCCTACGAGCAGTACTTC	CAWSVGYVPYEQYF
.	TRBV5-1	many	TRBJ2-5	TGCGCCACTCGGCGAGGTTTGCAAGAGACCCAGTACTTC	CATRRGLQETQYF
.	TRBV5-1	few	TRBJ2-1	TGCGCCAGCAGCTTGGAACTAGGGCCCTACAATGAGCAGTTCTTC	CASSLELGPYNEQFF
TRBD2	TRBV20-1	.	TRBJ2-3	TGCAGTGCTAGTAAAATACCGACTAGCGGGAGTATAGTGCCAGATACGCAGTATTTT	CSASKIPTSGSIVPDTQYF
.	TRBV5-1	many	TRBJ1-2	TGCGCCAGCAGCTTGGACAGCCGGAGAGGCTATGGCTACACCTTC	CASSLDSRRGYGYTF
TRBD1	TRBV24-1	many	TRBJ2-1	TGTGCCACCAGTGATTTGCAGGCGGGACAGGGGAGAAATGAGCAGTTCTTC	CATSDLQAGQGRNEQFF
.	TRBV5-5	.	TRBJ2-2	TGTGCCAGCAGCCCCCAGGCAGGGACGAACACCGGGGAGCTGTTTTTT	CASSPQAGTNTGELFF
TRBD1	TRBV2	many	TRBJ1-6	TGTGCCAGCAGTGCCCGGGACAGGGTCGGATCACCCCTCCACTTT	CASSARDRVGSPLHF
.	TRBV20-1	many	TRBJ2-3	TGCAGTGCTCTACTGGGCACAGATACGCAGTATTTT	CSALLGTDTQYF
TRBD1	TRBV12-3/TRBV12-4	.	TRBJ2-1	TGTGCCAGCAGTCGGACAGGGGATAATGAGCAGTTCTTC	CASSRTGDNEQFF
.	TRBV24-1	many	TRBJ2-1	TGTGCCACCAGCACTAGCTCATGGGACAATGAGCAGTTCTTC	CATSTSSWDNEQFF
.	TRBV6-2/TRBV6-3	many	TRBJ2-7	TGTGCCAGCAGTTACATGATCTCTGGGATATACGAGCAGTACTTC	CASSYMISGIYEQYF
.	TRBV24-1	.	TRBJ2-5	TGTGCCACCAGCGGACAGAACCAAGAGACCCAGTACTTC	CATSGQNQETQYF
.	TRBV7-9	.	TRBJ2-1	TGTGCCAGCAGCTCCGTAGGGCCCTACAATGAGCAGTTCTTC	CASSSVGPYNEQFF
TRBD1	TRBV9	many	TRBJ2-7	TGTGCCAGCAGCGCGGGACAGAGCTACGAGCAGTACTTC	CASSAGQSYEQYF
.	TRBV29-1	.	TRBJ1-1	TGCAGCGTTGAATTGCCCCCAGGACAGAGGGGACCGAGCACTGAAGCTTTCTTT	CSVELPPGQRGPSTEAFF
TRBD1	TRBV16	many	TRBJ2-2	TGTGCCAGCAGTCCTAGACAGGGAAGGAGCACCGGGGAGCTGTTTTTT	CASSPRQGRSTGELFF
.	TRBV24-1	few	TRBJ2-1	TGTGCCACCAGCAGAGGGGAATACAATGAGCAGTTCTTC	CATSRGEYNEQFF
.	TRBV9	few	TRBJ2-5	TGTGCCAGCAGCGTACGCGCCCGGGGGGCCGTTGTGGAGACCCAGTACTTC	CASSVRARGAVVETQYF
TRBD1	TRBV23-1	few	TRBJ2-5	TGCGCCAGCAGTCAATCGGACAGGGAAGAGACCCAGTACTTC	CASSQSDREETQYF
.	TRBV12-3/TRBV12-4	few	TRBJ2-3	TGTGCCAGCACCCCTCTAGGGCCAGATACGCAGTATTTT	CASTPLGPDTQYF
TRBD1	TRBV29-1	many	TRBJ1-2	TGCAGCGCAGGACAGGGTGGCTATGGCTACACCTTC	CSAGQGGYGYTF
.	TRBV15	few	TRBJ1-5	TGTGCCACCAGCGGACGGAGTTATTCCGACGATCAGCCCCAGCATTTT	CATSGRSYSDDQPQHF
.	TRBV20-1	many	TRBJ2-3	TGCAGTGCTTCGAAGGGAGATACGCAGTATTTT	CSASKGDTQYF
TRBD2	TRBV6-2/TRBV6-3	.	TRBJ2-3	TGTGCCAGCAGTTCCTATACCGGGACTAGCGGGAGTAGTGGGACGGCAGATACGCAGTATTTT	CASSSYTGTSGSSGTADTQYF
.	TRBV19	.	TRBJ2-2	TGTGCCAGTTCCATGGGGGCCGGGGAGCTGTTTTTT	CASSMGAGELFF
.	TRBV13	.	TRBJ2-7	TGTGCCAGCAGCCCACGAGGGTGGGGAAGCCCGACCTACGAGCAGTACTTC	CASSPRGWGSPTYEQYF
TRBD2	TRBV2	many	TRBJ2-1	TGTGCCAGCAGTGAAGCGCTCCACCGGGGAGCGGGGGGTCACAATGAGCAGTTCTTC	CASSEALHRGAGGHNEQFF
.	TRBV20-1	.	TRBJ1-5	TGCAGTGCTAGAGAGGATGGGAGGAGATGGAGCAATCAGCCCCAGCATTTT	CSAREDGRRWSNQPQHF
.	TRBV5-1	.	TRBJ2-1	TGCGCCAGCAGCTTCACGTTGCCATACAATGAGCAGTTCTTC	CASSFTLPYNEQFF
.	TRBV20-1	.	TRBJ1-4	TGCAGTGCTAGAAAGACGGAAGGCTCACCTCCAACTAATGAAAAACTGCTTTTT	CSARKTEGSPPTNEKLLF
TRBD1	TRBV7-6	many	TRBJ2-2	TGTGCCAGCAGCTTACTGGGACAGGGAAGGGAGGATAACACCGGGGAGCTGTTTTTT	CASSLLGQGREDNTGELFF
.	TRBV6-1	many	TRBJ2-5	TGTGCCAGCAGTGACAGGGTCGCGAAGACCCAGTACTTC	CASSDRVAKTQYF
.	TRBV12-3/TRBV12-4	many	TRBJ2-1	TGTGCCAGCAGTTTTCTAGACTACAATGAGCAGTTCTTC	CASSFLDYNEQFF
.	TRBV30	.	TRBJ2-5	TGTGCCTGGGGTGAACTGGGGGAGACCCAGTACTTC	CAWGELGETQYF
.	TRBV4-3	few	TRBJ2-7	TGCGCCAGCAGCCAGCGGACAGAGGGTTCCTACGAGCAGTACTTC	CASSQRTEGSYEQYF
TRBD2	TRBV5-6	many	TRBJ2-7	TGTGCCAGCAGTAGCGGGAGCTCCTACGAGCAGTACTTC	CASSSGSSYEQYF
.	TRBV18	.	TRBJ2-1	TGTGCCAGCTCACCAATTTGGGCCGGGGGTAATGAGCAGTTCTTC	CASSPIWAGGNEQFF
TRBD1	TRBV10-3	.	TRBJ2-5	TGTGCCATCAGTGGGACAGGGGCAGAGACCCAGTACTTC	CAISGTGAETQYF
.	TRBV4-3	few	TRBJ1-2	TGCGCCAGCAGCCAGGCAAAGGGCCATGGCTACACCTTC	CASSQAKGHGYTF
TRBD2	TRBV6-2/TRBV6-3	.	TRBJ2-3	TGTGCCAGCAGTTACTTAACTAGCGGGGGCACAGATACGCAGTATTTT	CASSYLTSGGTDTQYF